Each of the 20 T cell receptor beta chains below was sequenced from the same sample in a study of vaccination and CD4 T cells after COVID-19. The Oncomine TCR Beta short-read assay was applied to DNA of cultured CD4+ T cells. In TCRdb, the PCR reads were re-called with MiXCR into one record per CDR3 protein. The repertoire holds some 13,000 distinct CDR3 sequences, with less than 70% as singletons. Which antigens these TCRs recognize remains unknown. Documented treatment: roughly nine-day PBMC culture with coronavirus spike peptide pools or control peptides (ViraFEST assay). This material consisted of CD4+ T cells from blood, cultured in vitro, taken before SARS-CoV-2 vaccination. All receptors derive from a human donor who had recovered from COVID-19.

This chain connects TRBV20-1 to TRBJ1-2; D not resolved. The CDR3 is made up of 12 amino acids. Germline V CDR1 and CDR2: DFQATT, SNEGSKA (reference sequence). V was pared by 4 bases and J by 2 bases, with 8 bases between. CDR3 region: CSATDKNYGYTF. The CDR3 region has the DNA TGCAGTGCTACCGACAAGAACTATGGCTACACCTTC.

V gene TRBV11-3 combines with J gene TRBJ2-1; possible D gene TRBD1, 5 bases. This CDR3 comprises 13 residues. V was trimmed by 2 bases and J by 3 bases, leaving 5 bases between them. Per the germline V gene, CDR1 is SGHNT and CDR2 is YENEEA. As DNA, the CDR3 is TGTGCCAGCAGCTTACAGGGCTACAATGAGCAGTTCTTC. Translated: CASSLQGYNEQFF.

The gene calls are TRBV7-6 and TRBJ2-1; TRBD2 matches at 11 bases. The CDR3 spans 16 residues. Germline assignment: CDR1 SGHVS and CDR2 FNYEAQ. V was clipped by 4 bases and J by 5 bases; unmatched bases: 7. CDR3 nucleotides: TGTGCCAGCAGCTCTCCTACTAGCGGGGGAAACAATGAGCAGTTCTTC. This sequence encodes CASSSPTSGGNNEQFF. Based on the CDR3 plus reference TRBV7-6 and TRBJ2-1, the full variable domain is GAGVSQSPRYKVTKRGQDVALRCDPISGHVSLYWYRQALGQGPEFLTYFNYEAQQDKSGLPNDRFSAERPEGSISTLTIQRTEQRDSAMYRCASSSPTSGGNNEQFFGPGTRLTVL.

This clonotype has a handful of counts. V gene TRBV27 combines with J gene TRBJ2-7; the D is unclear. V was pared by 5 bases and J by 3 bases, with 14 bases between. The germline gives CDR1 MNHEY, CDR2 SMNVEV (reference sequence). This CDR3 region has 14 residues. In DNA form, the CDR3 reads TGTGCCAGCAGTCCAAAGCCTGGGATCTACGAGCAGTACTTC. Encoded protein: CASSPKPGIYEQYF.

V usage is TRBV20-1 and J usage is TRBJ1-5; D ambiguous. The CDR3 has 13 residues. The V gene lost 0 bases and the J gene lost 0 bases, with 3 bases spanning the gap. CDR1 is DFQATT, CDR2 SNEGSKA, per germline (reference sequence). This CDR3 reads CSAREYSNQPQHF. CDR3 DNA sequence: TGCAGTGCTAGAGAGTATAGCAATCAGCCCCAGCATTTT.

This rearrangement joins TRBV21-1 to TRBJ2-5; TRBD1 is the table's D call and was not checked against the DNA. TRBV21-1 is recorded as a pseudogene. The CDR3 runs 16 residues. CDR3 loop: CASSKRRQEGQETQYF. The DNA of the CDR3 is TGTGCCAGCAGCAAAAGGAGACAGGAGGGTCAAGAGACCCAGTACTTC.

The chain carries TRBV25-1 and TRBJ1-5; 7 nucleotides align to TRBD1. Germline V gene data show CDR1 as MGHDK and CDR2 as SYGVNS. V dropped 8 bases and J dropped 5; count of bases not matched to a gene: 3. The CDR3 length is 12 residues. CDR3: CASDRDDQPQHF. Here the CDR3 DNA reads TGTGCCAGCGACAGGGACGATCAGCCCCAGCATTTT.

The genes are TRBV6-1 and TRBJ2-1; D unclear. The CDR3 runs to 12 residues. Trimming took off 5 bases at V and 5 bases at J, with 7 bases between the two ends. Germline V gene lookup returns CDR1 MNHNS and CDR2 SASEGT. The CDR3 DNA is TGTGCCAGCAGTAAACGGAACAATGAGCAGTTCTTC. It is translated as CASSKRNNEQFF.

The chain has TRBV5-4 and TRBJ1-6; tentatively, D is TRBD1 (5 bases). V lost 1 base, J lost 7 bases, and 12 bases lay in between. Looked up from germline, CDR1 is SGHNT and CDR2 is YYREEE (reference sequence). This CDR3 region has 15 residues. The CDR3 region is CASSLLGDGNSPLHF. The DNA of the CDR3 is TGTGCCAGCAGCTTGTTGGGGGACGGGAATTCACCCCTCCACTTT.

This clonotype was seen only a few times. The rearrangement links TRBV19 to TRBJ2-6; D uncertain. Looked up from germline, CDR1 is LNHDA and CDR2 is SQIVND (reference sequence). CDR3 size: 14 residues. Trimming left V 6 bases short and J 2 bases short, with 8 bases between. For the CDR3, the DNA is TGTGCCAGTAGCGGGTGGGCTGGGGCCAACGTCCTGACTTTC. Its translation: CASSGWAGANVLTF.

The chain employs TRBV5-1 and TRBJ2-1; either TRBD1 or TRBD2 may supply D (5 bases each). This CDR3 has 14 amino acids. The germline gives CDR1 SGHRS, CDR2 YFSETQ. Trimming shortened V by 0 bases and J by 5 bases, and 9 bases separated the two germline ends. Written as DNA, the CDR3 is TGCGCCAGCAGCTTGGTGGGGGACGACAATGAGCAGTTCTTC. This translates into CASSLVGDDNEQFF.

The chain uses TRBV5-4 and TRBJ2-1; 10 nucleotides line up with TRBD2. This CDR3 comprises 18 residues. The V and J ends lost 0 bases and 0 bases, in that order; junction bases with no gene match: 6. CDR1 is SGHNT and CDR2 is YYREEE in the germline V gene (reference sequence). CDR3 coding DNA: TGTGCCAGCAGCTTGGGGGGGGGACTAGCGCCCTCCTACAATGAGCAGTTCTTC. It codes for CASSLGGGLAPSYNEQFF.

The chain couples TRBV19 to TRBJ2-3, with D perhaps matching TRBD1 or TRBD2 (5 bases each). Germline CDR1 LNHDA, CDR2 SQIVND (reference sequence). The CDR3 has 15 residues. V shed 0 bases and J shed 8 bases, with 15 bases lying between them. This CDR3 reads CASSIDLRQGATQYF. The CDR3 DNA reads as TGTGCCAGTAGTATAGATTTAAGGCAGGGAGCTACGCAGTATTTT.

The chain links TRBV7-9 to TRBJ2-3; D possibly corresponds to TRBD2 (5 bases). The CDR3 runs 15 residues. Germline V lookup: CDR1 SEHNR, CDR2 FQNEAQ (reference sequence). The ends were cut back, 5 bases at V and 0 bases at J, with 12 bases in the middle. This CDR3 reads CASSPRRASTDTQYF. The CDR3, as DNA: TGTGCCAGCAGCCCCAGGCGGGCTAGCACAGATACGCAGTATTTT.

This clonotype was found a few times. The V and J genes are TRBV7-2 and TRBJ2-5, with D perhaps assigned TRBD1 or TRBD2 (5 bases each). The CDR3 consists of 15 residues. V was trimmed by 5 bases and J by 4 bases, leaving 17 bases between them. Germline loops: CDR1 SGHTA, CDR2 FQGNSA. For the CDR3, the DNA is TGTGCCAGCAGCGCGTCCGGGACGGAAGTAGAGACCCAGTACTTC. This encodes CASSASGTEVETQYF.

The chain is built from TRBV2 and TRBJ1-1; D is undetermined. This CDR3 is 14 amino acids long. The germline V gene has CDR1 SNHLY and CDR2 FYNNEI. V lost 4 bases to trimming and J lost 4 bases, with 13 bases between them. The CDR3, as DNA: TGTGCCAGCAGTGGTGGACTGCGGGGCACTGAAGCTTTCTTT. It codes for CASSGGLRGTEAFF.

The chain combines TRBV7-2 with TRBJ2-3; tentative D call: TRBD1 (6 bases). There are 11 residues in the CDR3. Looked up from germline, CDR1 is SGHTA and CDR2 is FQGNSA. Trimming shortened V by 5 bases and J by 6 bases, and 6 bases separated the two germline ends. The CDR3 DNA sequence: TGTGCCAGCAGCCAGGGGGATACGCAGTATTTT. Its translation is CASSQGDTQYF.

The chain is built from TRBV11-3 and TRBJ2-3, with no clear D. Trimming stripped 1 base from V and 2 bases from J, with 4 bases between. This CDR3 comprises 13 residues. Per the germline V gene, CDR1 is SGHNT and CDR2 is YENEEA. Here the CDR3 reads CASSLGDTDTQYF. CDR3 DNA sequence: TGTGCCAGCAGCTTAGGAGACACAGATACGCAGTATTTT.

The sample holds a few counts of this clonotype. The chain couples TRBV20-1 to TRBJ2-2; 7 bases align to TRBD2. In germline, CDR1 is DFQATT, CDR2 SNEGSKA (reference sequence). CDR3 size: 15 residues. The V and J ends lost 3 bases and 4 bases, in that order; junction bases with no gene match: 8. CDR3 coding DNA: TGCAGTGCTAGTGATGCGGGAGTGGGCACCGGGGAGCTGTTTTTT. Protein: CSASDAGVGTGELFF.

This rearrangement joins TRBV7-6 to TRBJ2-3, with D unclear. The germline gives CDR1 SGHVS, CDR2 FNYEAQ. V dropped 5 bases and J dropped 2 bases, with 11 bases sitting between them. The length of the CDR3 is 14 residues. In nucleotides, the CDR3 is TGTGCCAGCAGCCGATGGCAAGACACAGATACGCAGTATTTT. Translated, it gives CASSRWQDTDTQYF.